This T cell receptor (beta chain) was recovered during a study of blood T cell repertoires in COVID-19. The overall study: Researchers got acute and convalescent COVID-19 samples from the United States, Italy and Spain. T cells, B-cell-depleted T cells, or PBMCs supplied cDNA or gDNA.

Germline loops: CDR1 LGHDT, CDR2 YNNKEL (reference sequence). This CDR3 is 15 amino acids long. V dropped 0 bases and J dropped 2 bases, with 10 bases sitting between them. Per the original methods: Reference gene primers were amplified, and this amplification served to estimate nucleated cell counts. Measured with immunoSEQ multiplex PCR; TCRdb has only the in-frame clones, and not every one. V, J and clone size reflect that table, while D and trimming were determined from the DNA. The data contain 310,000 or so clones, approximately 86% of them seen just once; the ten biggest clones take up just under 9%.

This sequence was found in a woman aged 18-29 years who had recovered from COVID-19. The gene calls are TRBV3-1 (or the pseudogene TRBV3-2) and TRBJ1-2; tentative D call: TRBD1 (6 bases). The specimen sequenced was PBMCs or T cells enriched from blood (not recorded which). CDR3 bases: TGTGCCAGCAGCCAAGACAGGGGACGCAACTATGGCTACACCTTC. Its protein product is CASSQDRGRNYGYTF.